Below are 19 T cell receptor beta chains sequenced from a single sample in a study of T cells in localized non-small cell lung cancer. Libraries were prepared by immunoSEQ multiplex PCR; TCRdb keeps only in-frame clonotypes and omits some of them. The sample lists over 30,000 clones; 80% to 90% were seen once. The source material was peripheral blood, sampled before any cancer treatment. The receptors here all came from a woman aged 40-69 years with stage I lung adenocarcinoma.

The chain uses TRBV27 and TRBJ1-5; D possibly corresponds to TRBD1 (5 bases). Per germline, CDR1 MNHEY and CDR2 SMNVEV (reference sequence). The CDR3 consists of 14 residues. The ends were cut back, 3 bases at V and 2 bases at J, with 8 bases in the middle. The CDR3 DNA reads TGTGCCAGCAGTTTGGGGCGGGGCAATCAGCCCCAGCATTTT. Translation: CASSLGRGNQPQHF.

The sample holds a few counts of this clone. The V and J genes are TRBV5-1 and TRBJ2-7; D is unclear. Per the germline V gene, CDR1 is SGHRS and CDR2 is YFSETQ. With 4 bases removed from V and 5 bases from J, the gap between germline ends came to 13 bases. The CDR3 sequence is 13 residues long. The CDR3 DNA is TGCGCCAGCAGCCCACTCATGGCTGACGAGCAGTACTTC. Encoded protein: CASSPLMADEQYF.

The chain joins TRBV19 to TRBJ2-7; TRBD2 matches at 7 bases. V was pared by 3 bases and J by 1 base, with 6 bases of the junction left unmatched. The CDR3 is 15 amino acids. Germline CDR1 reads LNHDA; CDR2 reads SQIVND (reference sequence). The CDR3 sequence is CASSMQREASYEQYF. CDR3 coding DNA: TGTGCCAGTAGTATGCAGCGGGAAGCTTCCTACGAGCAGTACTTC. The full variable domain, rest sourced from reference TRBV19 and TRBJ2-7, is DGGITQSPKYLFRKEGQNVTLSCEQNLNHDAMYWYRQDPGQGLRLIYYSQIVNDFQKGDIAEGYSVSREKKESFPLTVTSAQKNPTAFYLCASSMQREASYEQYFGPGTRLTVT.

The rearrangement uses TRBV19 and TRBJ2-1; TRBD2 might be the D (7 bases). Germline-derived CDR1 and CDR2 are LNHDA and SQIVND (reference sequence). V shed 4 bases and J shed 1 base, with 11 bases lying between them. CDR3 length equals 15 residues. The CDR3 protein is CASSKGGGSYNEQFF. The CDR3, as DNA: TGTGCCAGTAGTAAGGGAGGGGGTTCCTACAATGAGCAGTTCTTC.

Comments on this clone: One end of the junction does not line up with germline, which may come from a read error. The V gene is TRBV15, the J gene TRBJ2-1, with 7 bases fitting TRBD2. The CDR3 contains 15 residues. In germline, CDR1 is LNHNV, CDR2 YYDKDF (reference sequence). CDR3 DNA: TGTACCACTGGGATTCTGCGGGCTAGCGGAAATGAGCAGTTCTTC. Translation: CTTGILRASGNEQFF. Using reference TRBV15 and TRBJ2-1 for the parts outside the CDR3, the full variable domain is DAMVIQNPRYQVTQFGKPVTLSCSQTLNHNVMYWYQQKSSQAPKLLFHYYDKDFNNEADTPDNFQSRRPNTSFCFLDIRSPGLGDTAMYLCTTGILRASGNEQFFGPGTRLTVL.

V is TRBV5-4 and J is TRBJ2-1; D is unclear. The CDR3 extends over 16 amino acids. Germline-derived CDR1 and CDR2 are SGHNT and YYREEE (reference sequence). The germline V and J ends were trimmed by 1 base and 5 bases, with 16 bases remaining between them. CDR3 nucleotide sequence: TGTGCCAGCAGCTTGTTCAGTAGTAGAGAGGACAATGAGCAGTTCTTC. Its translation: CASSLFSSREDNEQFF.

The chain joins TRBV5-1 to TRBJ1-1; D is undetermined. Per germline, CDR1 SGHRS and CDR2 YFSETQ. The CDR3 runs to 13 residues. V shed 0 bases and J shed 10 bases, with 13 bases lying between them. The DNA of the CDR3 is TGCGCCAGCAGCTTGGCCGGGCAGAGGCGAGCTTTCTTT. Translation gives CASSLAGQRRAFF. Full variable domain (missing parts from reference TRBV5-1 and TRBJ1-1): KAGVTQTPRYLIKTRGQQVTLSCSPISGHRSVSWYQQTPGQGLQFLFEYFSETQRNKGNFPGRFSGRQFSNSRSEMNVSTLELGDSALYLCASSLAGQRRAFFGQGTRLTVV.

The J gene is TRBJ2-3, the V gene TRBV7-2, with 7 bases lining up with TRBD2. The J segment lost 3 bases and the V segment lost 5 bases, leaving 8 bases of the junction unmatched. This CDR3 comprises 15 residues. Per germline, CDR1 SGHTA and CDR2 FQGNSA. The CDR3 sequence: CASSIQAGATDTQYF. The CDR3 DNA reads as TGTGCCAGCAGCATTCAGGCGGGAGCGACAGATACGCAGTATTTT.

The rearrangement uses TRBV14 and TRBJ2-7; TRBD1 aligns across 7 bases. In germline, CDR1 is SGHDN, CDR2 FVKESK. V was pared by 5 bases and J by 2 bases, with 6 bases of the junction left unmatched. The CDR3 runs 14 residues. The CDR3 sequence: CASSSRDRTYEQYF. In DNA form, the CDR3 reads TGTGCCAGCAGCTCCCGGGACAGAACCTACGAGCAGTACTTC.

J is TRBJ2-7 and V is TRBV27, with a weak D call TRBD1 (6 bases). CDR3 length equals 16 residues. Trimming pared 5 bases from V and 4 bases from J, leaving 21 bases between. CDR1 MNHEY and CDR2 SMNVEV come from the germline V gene (reference sequence). The chain's CDR3 is CASSRNRDAWSYEQYF. The CDR3 bases are TGTGCCAGCAGTAGGAACAGGGACGCCTGGTCGTACGAGCAGTACTTC.

The chain is built from TRBV27 and TRBJ2-1, with TRBD2 matching 11 bases. The V and J ends lost 0 bases and 7 bases, in that order; junction bases with no gene match: 5. The CDR3 consists of 16 residues. Per germline, CDR1 MNHEY and CDR2 SMNVEV (reference sequence). In DNA form, the CDR3 reads TGTGCCAGCAGTTTATCCGGGACTAGCGGCGGGAATGAGCAGTTCTTC. It codes for CASSLSGTSGGNEQFF.

DNA of the CDR3: TGTGCCAGCTCACCGGATCCGGGGACAGATACGCAGTATTTT. As protein: CASSPDPGTDTQYF. V gene TRBV18 combines with J gene TRBJ2-3, with a weak D call TRBD2 (5 bases). The V gene lost 3 bases and the J gene lost 3 bases, with 10 bases spanning the gap. In germline, CDR1 is KGHSH, CDR2 LQKENI. CDR3 length equals 14 residues.

The chain uses TRBV5-1 and TRBJ1-2; 7 bases line up with TRBD1. V lost 0 bases to trimming and J lost 8 bases; unmatched junction nucleotides: 7. The CDR3 loop spans 14 amino acids. Per germline, CDR1 SGHRS and CDR2 YFSETQ. CDR3 sequence: CASSLEGGKGGYTF. The CDR3, as DNA: TGCGCCAGCAGCTTGGAAGGGGGCAAAGGCGGCTACACCTTC.

The genes are TRBV19 and TRBJ2-2; D call uncertain. CDR3 length: 16 amino acids. With 5 bases removed from V and 0 bases from J, the gap between germline ends came to 13 bases. The germline V gene encodes CDR1 LNHDA and CDR2 SQIVND (reference sequence). In nucleotides, the CDR3 is TGTGCCAGTAGTCCTCAGCCCCTGGCGAACACCGGGGAGCTGTTTTTT. Translated: CASSPQPLANTGELFF. The variable domain in full, completed from reference TRBV19 and TRBJ2-2, reads DGGITQSPKYLFRKEGQNVTLSCEQNLNHDAMYWYRQDPGQGLRLIYYSQIVNDFQKGDIAEGYSVSREKKESFPLTVTSAQKNPTAFYLCASSPQPLANTGELFFGEGSRLTVL.

This clone was seen more than once but under ten times. The chain couples TRBV9 to TRBJ1-1; D is unresolved. Germline-derived CDR1 and CDR2 are SGDLS and YYNGEE. Trimming stripped 0 bases from V and 10 bases from J, with 10 bases between. CDR3 length equals 12 residues. The CDR3 region has the DNA TGTGCCAGCAGCGTAGGATGGGGATCAGCTTTCTTT. Translation: CASSVGWGSAFF.

J is TRBJ2-3 and V is TRBV11-2, with D unclear. Between the trimmed V and J ends, which lost 2 bases and 3 bases, there was a span of 18 bases. The germline V gene encodes CDR1 SGHAT and CDR2 FQNNGV. The CDR3 has 17 amino acids. DNA for the CDR3: TGTGCCAGCAGCTTAATCTCCCTCGAAACTTTGACAGATACGCAGTATTTT. This codes for CASSLISLETLTDTQYF.

CDR3 coding DNA: TGTGCCAGTAGTATATGGACTGGACAGGGTGACATTCAGTACTTC. Encoded protein: CASSIWTGQGDIQYF. The V gene is TRBV19, the J gene TRBJ2-4, with 8 bases lining up with TRBD1. Germline V CDR1 and CDR2: LNHDA, SQIVND (reference sequence). CDR3 length: 15 amino acids. J lost 8 bases, V lost 2 bases, and 8 bases had no gene match.

This clone came up once. The rearrangement links TRBV30 to TRBJ1-6; weak D call: TRBD1 (5 bases). V dropped 2 bases and J dropped 8 bases, with 10 bases sitting between them. CDR1 is GTSNPN and CDR2 is SVGIG in the germline V gene (reference sequence). This CDR3 comprises 13 residues. CDR3 sequence: CAWSPGGYSPLHF. CDR3 bases: TGTGCCTGGAGTCCGGGGGGTTATTCACCCCTCCACTTT.

The chain has TRBV4-1 and TRBJ2-7, with 9 bases matching TRBD1. Germline V gene sequence: CDR1 MGHRA, CDR2 YSYEKL. The CDR3 runs 15 residues. The J segment lost 3 bases and the V segment lost 1 base, leaving 4 bases of the junction unmatched. CDR3 nucleotide sequence: TGCGCCAGCAGCCAAGTGGGGACAGGGAACTACGAGCAGTACTTC. This codes for CASSQVGTGNYEQYF.